This T cell receptor beta chain was recovered during a study of technical replicates of blood from a handful of donors (dated by TCRdb to the late 2010s). V is shortened by 9 bases, J by 0 bases, and the region joining them spans 10 bases. From the cysteine through the phenylalanine, the CDR3 covers 13 amino acids. Kept here is only the CDR3 DNA, which spans 39 bases and is read in frame from base 1. Based on the germline V gene (reference sequence), the CDR1 and CDR2 sequences are MNHNY and SVGAGI. Points on this clone: Which antigen it targets is not known. No base-level quality is on record; no much larger clone is a single base apart.

Libraries were prepared through the immunoSEQ multiplex PCR assay. Here the immuneACCESS table is served through TCRdb, limited to in-frame sequences with V and J called. Missing clones are a known gap in these copies; in checked studies unresolved V genes cover under half, and the rest lacks a known reason. The table for this sample lists tens of thousands of clones; approximately 91% of them were counted only once. Of the sample, roughly 0.38% falls within the top ten clones. This sequence uses TRBV6-6 and TRBJ2-3; TRBD1 could be the D gene, as 6 bases match. The sequenced sample was T cells isolated from PBMCs. The sequence came from a human donor in good health. The nucleotide sequence reads as follows: TGTGCCAGGACAGGCCCTAGCACAGATACGCAGTATTTT. It codes for CARTGPSTDTQYF.